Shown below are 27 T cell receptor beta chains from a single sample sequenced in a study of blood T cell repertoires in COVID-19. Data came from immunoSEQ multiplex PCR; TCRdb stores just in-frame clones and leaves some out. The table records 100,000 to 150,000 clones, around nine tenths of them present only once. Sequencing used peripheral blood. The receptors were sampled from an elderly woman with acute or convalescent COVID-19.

The CDR3 sequence is CASSERGSANTGELFF. The DNA for the CDR3 is TGTGCCAGTAGTGAGCGGGGAAGCGCGAACACCGGGGAGCTGTTTTTT. The chain recombines TRBV19 with TRBJ2-2; 7 bases match TRBD2. The ends lost 5 bases at V and 0 bases at J; junction bases unmatched: 6. This CDR3 region has 16 residues. Germline loops: CDR1 LNHDA, CDR2 SQIVND (reference sequence).

CDR3 sequence reads: CASSVASQVSNTGELFF. CDR3 nucleotides: TGTGCCAGCAGCGTAGCTTCACAGGTATCGAACACCGGGGAGCTGTTTTTT. This chain connects TRBV9 to TRBJ2-2; weak D call: TRBD1 (5 bases). From germline, CDR1 is SGDLS and CDR2 YYNGEE. The CDR3 loop spans 17 amino acids. Trimming removed 0 bases from V and 0 bases from J, with 12 bases in between.

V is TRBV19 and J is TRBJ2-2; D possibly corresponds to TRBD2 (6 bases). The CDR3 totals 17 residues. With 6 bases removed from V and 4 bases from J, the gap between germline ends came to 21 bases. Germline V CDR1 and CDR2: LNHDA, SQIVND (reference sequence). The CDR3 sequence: CASSRLGGTGVTGELFF. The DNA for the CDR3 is TGTGCCAGTAGCCGACTCGGAGGGACTGGGGTCACCGGGGAGCTGTTTTTT. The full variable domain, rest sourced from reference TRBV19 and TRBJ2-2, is DGGITQSPKYLFRKEGQNVTLSCEQNLNHDAMYWYRQDPGQGLRLIYYSQIVNDFQKGDIAEGYSVSREKKESFPLTVTSAQKNPTAFYLCASSRLGGTGVTGELFFGEGSRLTVL.

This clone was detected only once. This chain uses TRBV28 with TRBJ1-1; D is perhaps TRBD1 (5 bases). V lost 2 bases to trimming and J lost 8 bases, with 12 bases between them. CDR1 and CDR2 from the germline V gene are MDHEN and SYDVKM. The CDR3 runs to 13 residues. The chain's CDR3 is CASSLKGTVEAFF. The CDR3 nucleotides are TGTGCCAGCAGTTTAAAAGGGACTGTAGAAGCTTTCTTT.

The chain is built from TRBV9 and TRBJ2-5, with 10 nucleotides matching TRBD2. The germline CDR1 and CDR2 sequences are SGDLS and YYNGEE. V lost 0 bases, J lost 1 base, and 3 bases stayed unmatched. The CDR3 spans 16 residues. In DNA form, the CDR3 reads TGTGCCAGCAGCGTAGGTGGGACTAGCGCCCAAGAGACCCAGTACTTC. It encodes CASSVGGTSAQETQYF.

The CDR3 sequence: CASSRDRGHSYGYTF. The CDR3 DNA reads as TGTGCCAGCAGTCGCGACAGGGGGCATTCCTATGGCTACACCTTC. This chain connects TRBV6-2 or TRBV6-3 to TRBJ1-2; TRBD1 aligns across 10 bases. The CDR3 runs to 15 residues. J gave up 4 bases and V 5 bases, and 7 bases lay outside the gene matches. CDR1 and CDR2 (germline): MNHEY, SVGEGT.

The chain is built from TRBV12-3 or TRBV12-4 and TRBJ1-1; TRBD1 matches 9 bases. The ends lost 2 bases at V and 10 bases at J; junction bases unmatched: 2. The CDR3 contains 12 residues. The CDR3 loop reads CASSLPTGGAFF. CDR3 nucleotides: TGTGCCAGCAGTTTACCGACAGGGGGAGCTTTCTTT.

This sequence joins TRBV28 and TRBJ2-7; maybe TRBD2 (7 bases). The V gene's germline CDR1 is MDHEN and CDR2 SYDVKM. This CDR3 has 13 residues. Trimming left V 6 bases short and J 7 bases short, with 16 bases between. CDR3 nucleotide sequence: TGTGCCAGCAGCCTTGGGGAGGGGGGAGAGCAGTACTTC. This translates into CASSLGEGGEQYF.

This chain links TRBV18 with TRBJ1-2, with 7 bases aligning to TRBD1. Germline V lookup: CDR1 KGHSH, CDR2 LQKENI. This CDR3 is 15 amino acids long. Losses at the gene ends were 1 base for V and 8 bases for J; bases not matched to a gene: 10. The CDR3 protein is CASSPRDSQGRGYTF. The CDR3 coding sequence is TGTGCCAGCTCACCACGGGACAGCCAAGGGCGCGGCTACACCTTC.

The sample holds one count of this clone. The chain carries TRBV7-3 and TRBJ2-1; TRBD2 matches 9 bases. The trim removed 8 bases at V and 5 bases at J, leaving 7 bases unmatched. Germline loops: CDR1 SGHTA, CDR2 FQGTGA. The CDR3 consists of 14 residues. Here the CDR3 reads CASARTSVDNEQFF. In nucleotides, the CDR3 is TGTGCCAGCGCCCGGACTAGCGTCGACAATGAGCAGTTCTTC.

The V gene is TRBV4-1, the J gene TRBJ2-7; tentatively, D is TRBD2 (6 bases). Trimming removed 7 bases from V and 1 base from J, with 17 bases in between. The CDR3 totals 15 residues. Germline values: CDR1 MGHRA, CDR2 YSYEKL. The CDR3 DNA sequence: TGCGCCAGCACCGAAGGGGCGGGAACATCCTACGAGCAGTACTTC. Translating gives CASTEGAGTSYEQYF.

This CDR3 reads CASSPGTGEVSGNTIYF. The DNA for the CDR3 is TGTGCCAGTAGTCCCGGGACAGGGGAAGTATCTGGAAACACCATATATTTT. The V and J genes are TRBV19 and TRBJ1-3; 10 bases match TRBD1. V dropped 5 bases and J dropped 1; count of bases not matched to a gene: 8. The CDR3 is made up of 17 amino acids. Germline lookup yields CDR1 LNHDA and CDR2 SQIVND (reference sequence).

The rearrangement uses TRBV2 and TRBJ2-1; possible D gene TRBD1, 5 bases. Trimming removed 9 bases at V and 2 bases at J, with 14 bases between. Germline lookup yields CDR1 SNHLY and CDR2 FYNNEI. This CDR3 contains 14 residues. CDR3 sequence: CASQKGLAYNEQFF. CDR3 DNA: TGTGCCAGTCAAAAGGGGCTAGCCTACAATGAGCAGTTCTTC.

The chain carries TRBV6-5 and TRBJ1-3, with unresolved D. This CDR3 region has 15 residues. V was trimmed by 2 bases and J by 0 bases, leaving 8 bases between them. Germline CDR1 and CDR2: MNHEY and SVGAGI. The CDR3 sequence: CASSYEGSSGNTIYF. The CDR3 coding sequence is TGTGCCAGCAGTTACGAGGGCAGCTCTGGAAACACCATATATTTT.

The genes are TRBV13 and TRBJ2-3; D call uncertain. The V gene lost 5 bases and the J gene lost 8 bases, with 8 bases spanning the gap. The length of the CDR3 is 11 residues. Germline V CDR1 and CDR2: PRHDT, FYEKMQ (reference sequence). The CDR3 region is CASSPRGTQYF. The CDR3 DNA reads TGTGCCAGCAGCCCCCGAGGTACGCAGTATTTT. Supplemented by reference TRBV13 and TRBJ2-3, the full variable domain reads AAGVIQSPRHLIKEKRETATLKCYPIPRHDTVYWYQQGPGQDPQFLISFYEKMQSDKGSIPDRFSAQQFSDYHSELNMSSLELGDSALYFCASSPRGTQYFGPGTRLTVL.

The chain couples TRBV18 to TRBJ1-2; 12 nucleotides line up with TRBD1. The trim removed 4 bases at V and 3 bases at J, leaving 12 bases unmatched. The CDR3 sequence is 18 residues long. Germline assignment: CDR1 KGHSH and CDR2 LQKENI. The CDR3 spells CASSQTTKGQGADYGYTF. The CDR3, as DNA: TGTGCCAGCTCACAAACAACCAAGGGACAGGGGGCCGACTATGGCTACACCTTC.

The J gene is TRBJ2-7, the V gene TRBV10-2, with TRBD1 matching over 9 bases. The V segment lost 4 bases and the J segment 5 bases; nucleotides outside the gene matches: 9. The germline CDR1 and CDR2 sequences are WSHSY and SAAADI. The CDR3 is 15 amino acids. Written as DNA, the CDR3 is TGCGCCAGCAGTGGCCGTTGGGACAGGGTCAACGAGCAGTACTTC. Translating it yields CASSGRWDRVNEQYF.

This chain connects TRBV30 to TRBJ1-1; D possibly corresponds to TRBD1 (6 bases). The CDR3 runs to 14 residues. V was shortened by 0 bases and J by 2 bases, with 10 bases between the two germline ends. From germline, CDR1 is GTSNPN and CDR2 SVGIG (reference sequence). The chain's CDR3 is CAWSVTGANTEAFF. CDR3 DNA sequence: TGTGCCTGGAGTGTGACAGGTGCCAACACTGAAGCTTTCTTT.

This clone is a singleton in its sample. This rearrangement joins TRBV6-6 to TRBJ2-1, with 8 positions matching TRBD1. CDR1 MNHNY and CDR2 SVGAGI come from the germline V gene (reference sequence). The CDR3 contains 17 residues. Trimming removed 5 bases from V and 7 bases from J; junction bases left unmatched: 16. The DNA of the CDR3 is TGTGCCAGCAGTCCTCCGCCGGGGCAGGGGGCGCGTAATGAGCAGTTCTTC. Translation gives CASSPPPGQGARNEQFF.

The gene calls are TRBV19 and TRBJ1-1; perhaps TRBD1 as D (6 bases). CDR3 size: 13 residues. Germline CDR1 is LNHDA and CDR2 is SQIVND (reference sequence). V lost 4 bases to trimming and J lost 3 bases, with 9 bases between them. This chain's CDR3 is CASSRQVDTEAFF. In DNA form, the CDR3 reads TGTGCCAGTAGTAGACAGGTGGACACTGAAGCTTTCTTT.

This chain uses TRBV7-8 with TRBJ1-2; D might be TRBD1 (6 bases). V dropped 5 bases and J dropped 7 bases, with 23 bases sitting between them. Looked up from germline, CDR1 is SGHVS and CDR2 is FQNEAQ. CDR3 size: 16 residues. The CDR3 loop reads CASSHLEAGAVGGYTF. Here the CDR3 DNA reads TGTGCCAGCAGCCATCTAGAGGCGGGGGCGGTTGGTGGCTACACCTTC.

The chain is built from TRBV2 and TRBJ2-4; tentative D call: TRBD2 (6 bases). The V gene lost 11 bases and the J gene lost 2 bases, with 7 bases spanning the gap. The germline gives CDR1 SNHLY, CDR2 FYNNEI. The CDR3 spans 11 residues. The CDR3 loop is CAGGTKNIQYF. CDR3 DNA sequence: TGTGCCGGAGGGACCAAAAACATTCAGTACTTC.

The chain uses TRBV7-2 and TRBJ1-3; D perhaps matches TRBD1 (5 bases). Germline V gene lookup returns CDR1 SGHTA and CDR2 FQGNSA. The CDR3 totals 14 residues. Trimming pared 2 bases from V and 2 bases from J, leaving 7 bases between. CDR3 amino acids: CASSLTRAGNTIYF. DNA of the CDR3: TGTGCCAGCAGCTTAACCAGGGCTGGAAACACCATATATTTT.

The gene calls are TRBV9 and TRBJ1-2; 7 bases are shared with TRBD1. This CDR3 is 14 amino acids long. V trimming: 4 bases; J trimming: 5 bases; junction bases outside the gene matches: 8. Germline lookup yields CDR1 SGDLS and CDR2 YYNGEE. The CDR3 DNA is TGTGCCAGCAGCACCGGGACAGCCAGTTATGGCTACACCTTC. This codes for CASSTGTASYGYTF.

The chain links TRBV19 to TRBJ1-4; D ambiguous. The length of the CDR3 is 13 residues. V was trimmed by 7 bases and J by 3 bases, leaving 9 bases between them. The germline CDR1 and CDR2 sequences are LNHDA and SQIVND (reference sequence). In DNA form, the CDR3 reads TGTGCCAGTAATCTAACTTCTAATGAAAAACTGTTTTTT. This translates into CASNLTSNEKLFF.

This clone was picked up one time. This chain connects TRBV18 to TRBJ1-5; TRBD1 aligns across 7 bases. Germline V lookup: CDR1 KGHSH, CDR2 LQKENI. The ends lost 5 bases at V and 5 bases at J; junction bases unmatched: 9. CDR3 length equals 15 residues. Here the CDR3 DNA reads TGTGCCAGCTCATCCACCAGACAGGGCGATCAGCCCCAGCATTTT. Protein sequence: CASSSTRQGDQPQHF.

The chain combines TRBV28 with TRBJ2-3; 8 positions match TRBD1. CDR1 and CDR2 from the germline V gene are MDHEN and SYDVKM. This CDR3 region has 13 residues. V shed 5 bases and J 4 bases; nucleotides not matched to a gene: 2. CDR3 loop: CASSKQGADTQYF. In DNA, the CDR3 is TGTGCCAGCAGTAAACAGGGGGCAGATACGCAGTATTTT.